These 9 T cell receptor beta chains were all obtained from the same sample, sequenced in a study of shared T cell receptors in the human thymus. Data came from immunoSEQ multiplex PCR; TCRdb stores just in-frame clones and leaves some out. The sample has about 730,000 clones, roughly 85% seen once. These data were also reused for a study on human thymus T cells.

The sequencing input was thymocytes. These receptor sequences come from a girl under three years old with a congenital heart defect.

The chain combines TRBV27 with TRBJ2-7; maybe TRBD2 (6 bases). V gave up 1 base and J gave up 4 bases, with 11 bases separating them. From germline, CDR1 is MNHEY and CDR2 SMNVEV (reference sequence). There are 14 residues in the CDR3. This chain's CDR3 is CASSLYLGGYEQYF. The DNA of the CDR3 is TGTGCCAGCAGTTTATATTTGGGGGGATACGAGCAGTACTTC.

V is TRBV6-1 and J is TRBJ1-4, with D possibly TRBD1 on 5 matching bases. V lost 6 bases and J 5 bases, leaving 16 bases between the germline ends. The CDR3 is 15 amino acids. Germline V gene lookup returns CDR1 MNHNS and CDR2 SASEGT. The CDR3 coding sequence is TGTGCCAGCAGCGGGAGGGGTAGGGAGAATGAAAAACTGTTTTTT. Its protein product is CASSGRGRENEKLFF.

This clone occurred once. The chain couples TRBV14 to TRBJ2-4, with 7 bases matching TRBD1. Germline CDR1 is SGHDN and CDR2 is FVKESK. J was trimmed by 8 bases and V by 4 bases; bases with no gene match: 5. CDR3 size: 13 residues. Here the CDR3 reads CASSLPGQYIQYF. CDR3 nucleotide sequence: TGTGCCAGCAGCCTCCCGGGACAGTACATTCAGTACTTC.

The chain joins TRBV9 to TRBJ1-2; the D gene is possibly TRBD1 (6 bases). The CDR3 is 14 residues long. CDR1 and CDR2 from the germline V gene are SGDLS and YYNGEE. Trimming took off 4 bases at V and 5 bases at J, with 15 bases between the two ends. The CDR3 nucleotides are TGTGCCAGCAGCTTCGGACAGCCGAATTATGGCTACACCTTC. It yields the protein CASSFGQPNYGYTF.

This chain connects TRBV18 to TRBJ1-1; 7 bases line up with TRBD1. Per germline, CDR1 KGHSH and CDR2 LQKENI. The CDR3 has 15 residues. Losses at the gene ends were 0 bases for V and 1 base for J; bases not matched to a gene: 2. The CDR3 sequence: CASSPPWTGNTEAFF. In DNA form, the CDR3 reads TGTGCCAGCTCACCACCTTGGACAGGGAACACTGAAGCTTTCTTT.

Here the CDR3 reads CASSPGTGPKRQPQHF. The CDR3 DNA sequence: TGCGCCAGCAGCCCAGGGACAGGGCCGAAGCGGCAGCCCCAGCATTTT. This chain links TRBV4-1 with TRBJ1-5; 9 bases align to TRBD1. The CDR3 has 16 residues. Germline values: CDR1 MGHRA, CDR2 YSYEKL. J lost 7 bases, V lost 4 bases, and 11 bases had no gene match.

This CDR3 is CASSLRREGDTEAFF. Here the CDR3 DNA reads TGTGCCAGCAGTTTAAGGAGGGAGGGGGACACTGAAGCTTTCTTT. This chain links TRBV28 with TRBJ1-1, with D possibly matching TRBD1 (6 bases). Trimming left V 2 bases short and J 3 bases short, with 13 bases between. The CDR3 loop spans 15 amino acids. Germline CDR1 MDHEN, CDR2 SYDVKM. Variable domain in full (rest from reference TRBV28 and TRBJ1-1): DVKVTQSSRYLVKRTGEKVFLECVQDMDHENMFWYRQDPGLGLRLIYFSYDVKMKEKGDIPEGYSVSREKKERFSLILESASTNQTSMYLCASSLRREGDTEAFFGQGTRLTVV.

The rearrangement uses TRBV6-5 and TRBJ1-4; the D is unclear. V was clipped by 4 bases and J by 1 base, with 10 bases between them. There are 15 residues in the CDR3. Germline V gene lookup returns CDR1 MNHEY and CDR2 SVGAGI. In nucleotides, the CDR3 is TGTGCCAGCAGTTCCGACGGGGAAACTAATGAAAAACTGTTTTTT. This translates into CASSSDGETNEKLFF.

The chain carries TRBV7-2 and TRBJ2-7, with D perhaps TRBD1 (8 bases). The CDR3 covers 15 residues. The V end lost 5 bases, the J end lost 3 bases, and 17 bases lay between the germline ends. The V gene's germline CDR1 is SGHTA and CDR2 FQGNSA. The DNA of the CDR3 is TGTGCCAGCAGCACCAGGGGGCGGGGGAGCTACGAGCAGTACTTC. It specifies CASSTRGRGSYEQYF. The full variable domain, rest sourced from reference TRBV7-2 and TRBJ2-7, is GAGVSQSPSNKVTEKGKDVELRCDPISGHTALYWYRQSLGQGLEFLIYFQGNSAPDKSGLPSDRFSAERTGGSVSTLTIQRTQQEDSAVYLCASSTRGRGSYEQYFGPGTRLTVT.